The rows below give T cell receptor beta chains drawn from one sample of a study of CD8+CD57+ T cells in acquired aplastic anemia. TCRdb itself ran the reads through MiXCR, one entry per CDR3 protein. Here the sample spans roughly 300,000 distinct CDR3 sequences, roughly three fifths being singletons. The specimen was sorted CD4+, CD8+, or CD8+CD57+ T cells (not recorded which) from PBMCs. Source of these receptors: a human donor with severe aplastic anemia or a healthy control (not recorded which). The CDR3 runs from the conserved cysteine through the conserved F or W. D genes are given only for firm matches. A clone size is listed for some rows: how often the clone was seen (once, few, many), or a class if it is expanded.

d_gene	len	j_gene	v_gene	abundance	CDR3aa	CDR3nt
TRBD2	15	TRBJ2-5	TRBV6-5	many	CASSYRAGGQETQYF	TGTGCCAGCAGTTATCGGGCGGGGGGCCAAGAGACCCAGTACTTC
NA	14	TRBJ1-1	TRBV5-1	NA	CASSLFSGNTEAFF	TGCGCCAGCAGCTTGTTCTCAGGGAACACTGAAGCTTTCTTT
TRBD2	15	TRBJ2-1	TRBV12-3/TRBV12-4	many	CASSLSPVGLANQFF	TGTGCCAGCAGTTTATCCCCGGTAGGACTAGCGAATCAGTTCTTC
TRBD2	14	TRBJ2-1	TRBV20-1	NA	CSATGLAVYNEQFF	TGCAGTGCCACGGGACTAGCAGTATACAATGAGCAGTTCTTC
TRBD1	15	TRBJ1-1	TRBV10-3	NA	CAIRDRAQVNTEAFF	TGTGCCATCAGGGACAGGGCGCAGGTGAACACTGAAGCTTTCTTT
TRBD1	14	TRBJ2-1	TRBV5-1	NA	CASSLGTGSGEQFF	TGCGCCAGCAGCTTGGGGACAGGGAGTGGTGAGCAGTTCTTC
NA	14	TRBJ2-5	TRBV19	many	CASSPWGGPETQYF	TGTGCCAGTAGTCCCTGGGGGGGGCCAGAGACCCAGTACTTC
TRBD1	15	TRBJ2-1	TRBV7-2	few	CASSGGQGIRGEQFF	TGTGCCAGCAGCGGCGGACAGGGGATAAGGGGTGAGCAGTTCTTC
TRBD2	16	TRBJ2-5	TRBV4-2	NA	CASSGGGAGEQETQYF	TGTGCCAGCAGCGGGGGGGGAGCGGGGGAGCAAGAGACCCAGTACTTC
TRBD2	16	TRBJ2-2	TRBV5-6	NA	CASSFPKGGRSGELFF	TGTGCCAGCAGCTTTCCGAAGGGCGGGAGATCAGGGGAGCTGTTTTTT
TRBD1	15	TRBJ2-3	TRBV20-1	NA	CSALRQGESTDTQYF	TGCAGTGCTCTGCGACAGGGGGAGAGCACAGATACGCAGTATTTT
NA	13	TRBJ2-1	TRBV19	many	CASSIRHRDEQFF	TGTGCCAGTAGTATACGCCACAGGGATGAGCAGTTCTTC
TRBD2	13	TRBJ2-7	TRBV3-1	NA	CASSLGTSGSQYF	TGTGCCAGCAGCCTCGGGACTAGCGGGAGTCAGTACTTC
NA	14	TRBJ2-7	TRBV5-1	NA	CASSAGDTAYEQYF	TGCGCCAGCAGCGCCGGGGACACCGCCTACGAGCAGTACTTC
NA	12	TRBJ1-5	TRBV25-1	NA	CASSAYTDTQHF	TGTGCCAGCAGTGCTTACACAGATACGCAGCATTTT
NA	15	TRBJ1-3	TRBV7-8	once	CASSLGPFSGNTIYF	TGTGCCAGCAGCTTGGGACCCTTCTCTGGAAACACCATATATTTT
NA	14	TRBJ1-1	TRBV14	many	CASSRGGGQTEAFF	TGTGCCAGCAGCCGGGGAGGCGGACAGACCGAAGCTTTCTTT
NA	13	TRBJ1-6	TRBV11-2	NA	CASSLGGYSPLHF	TGTGCCAGCAGCTTGGGGGGTTATTCACCCCTCCACTTT
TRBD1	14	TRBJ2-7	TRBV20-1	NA	CSARLTGGTYEQYF	TGCAGTGCTAGATTAACAGGGGGGACCTACGAGCAGTACTTC
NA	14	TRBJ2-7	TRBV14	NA	CASSQGRWDYEQYF	TGTGCCAGCAGCCAAGGACGGTGGGACTACGAGCAGTACTTC
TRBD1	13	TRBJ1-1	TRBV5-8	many	CATSGQGNTEAFF	TGTGCCACCTCGGGACAGGGGAACACTGAAGCTTTCTTT
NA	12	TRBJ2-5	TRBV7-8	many	CASSFPGWGQYF	TGTGCCAGCAGCTTCCCGGGGTGGGGCCAGTACTTC
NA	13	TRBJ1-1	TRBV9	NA	CASSVGGRTEAFF	TGTGCCAGCAGCGTTGGGGGGCGCACTGAAGCTTTCTTT
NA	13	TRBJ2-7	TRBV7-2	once	CASNPRGAGEQYF	TGTGCCAGCAACCCTCGAGGAGCAGGCGAGCAGTACTTC
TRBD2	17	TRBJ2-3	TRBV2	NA	CASSDNWGLADTDTQYF	TGTGCCAGCAGTGATAATTGGGGACTAGCGGACACAGATACGCAGTATTTT
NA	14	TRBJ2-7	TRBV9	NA	CASSVELATHEQYF	TGTGCCAGCAGCGTAGAGCTAGCGACCCACGAGCAGTACTTC
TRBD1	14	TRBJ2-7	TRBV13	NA	CASSLDRFAYEQYF	TGTGCCAGCAGCCTGGACAGGTTCGCCTACGAGCAGTACTTC
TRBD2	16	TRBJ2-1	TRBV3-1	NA	CASSQTSGGAGDEQFF	TGTGCCAGCAGCCAAACTAGCGGGGGGGCTGGGGATGAGCAGTTCTTC
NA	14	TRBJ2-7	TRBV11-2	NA	CASSLLWETYEQYF	TGTGCCAGCAGCTTATTATGGGAGACCTACGAGCAGTACTTC
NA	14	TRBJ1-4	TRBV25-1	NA	CASSDSSTNEKLFF	TGTGCCAGCAGTGACTCCTCAACTAATGAAAAACTGTTTTTT
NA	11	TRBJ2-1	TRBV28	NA	CASTRWYEQFF	TGTGCCAGCACGCGATGGTATGAGCAGTTCTTC
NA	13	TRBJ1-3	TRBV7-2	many	CASSMDTGNTIYF	TGTGCCAGCAGTATGGACACTGGAAACACCATATATTTT
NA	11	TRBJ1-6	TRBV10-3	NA	CAIGDNSPLHF	TGTGCCATAGGGGATAATTCACCCCTCCACTTT
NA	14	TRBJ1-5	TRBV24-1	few	CATSGGTSNQPQHF	TGTGCCACCAGTGGTGGGACGAGCAATCAGCCCCAGCATTTT
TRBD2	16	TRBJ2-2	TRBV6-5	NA	CASFPRTSGSTGELFF	TGTGCCAGCTTCCCCCGGACTAGCGGGAGCACCGGGGAGCTGTTTTTT
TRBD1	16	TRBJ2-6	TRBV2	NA	CASSRDRHSGANVLTF	TGTGCCAGCAGTCGGGACAGGCACTCTGGGGCCAACGTCCTGACTTTC
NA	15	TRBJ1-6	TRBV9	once	CASSVATDRNSHLHF	TGTGCCAGCAGCGTAGCTACAGACAGGAATTCACACCTCCACTTT
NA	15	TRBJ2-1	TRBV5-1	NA	CASSLGQFGNNEQFF	TGCGCCAGCAGCTTGGGGCAGTTTGGAAACAATGAGCAGTTCTTC
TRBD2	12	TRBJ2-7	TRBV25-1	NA	CASGSGGYEQYF	TGTGCCAGCGGCAGCGGGGGCTACGAGCAGTACTTC
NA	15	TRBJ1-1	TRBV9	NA	CASSLRGGMNTEAFF	TGTGCCAGCAGCCTCCGGGGGGGGATGAACACTGAAGCTTTCTTT
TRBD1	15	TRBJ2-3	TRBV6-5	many	CASGYTGASTDTQYF	TGTGCCAGCGGATACACAGGGGCCAGCACAGATACGCAGTATTTT
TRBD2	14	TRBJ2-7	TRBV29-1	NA	CSVVLLAGLNEQYF	TGCAGCGTTGTTCTGCTAGCGGGTCTCAACGAGCAGTACTTC
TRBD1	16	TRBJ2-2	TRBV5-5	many	CASSPRGTGVTGELFF	TGTGCCAGCAGCCCCCGGGGGACAGGGGTAACCGGGGAGCTGTTTTTT
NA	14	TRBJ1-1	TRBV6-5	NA	CASSYRTVNTEAFF	TGTGCCAGCAGTTACAGGACAGTAAACACTGAAGCTTTCTTT
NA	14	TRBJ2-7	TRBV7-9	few	CASSLVRALDEQYF	TGTGCCAGCAGCTTAGTTAGGGCCCTTGATGAGCAGTACTTC
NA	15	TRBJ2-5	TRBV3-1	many	CASSRALRDQETQYF	TGTGCCAGCAGCCGAGCCTTAAGGGACCAAGAGACCCAGTACTTC
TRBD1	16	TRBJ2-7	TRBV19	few	CASSPGQGAGSYEQYF	TGTGCCAGTAGTCCCGGACAGGGGGCGGGTTCCTACGAGCAGTACTTC
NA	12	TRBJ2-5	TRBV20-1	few	CSASSGLQPQYF	TGCAGTGCTTCATCCGGGTTACAGCCCCAGTACTTC
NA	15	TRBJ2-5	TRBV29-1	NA	CSHTRGLGYQETQYF	TGCAGCCACACCCGGGGGCTCGGGTACCAAGAGACCCAGTACTTC
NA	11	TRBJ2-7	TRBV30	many	CAWSADYEQYF	TGTGCCTGGAGTGCCGACTACGAGCAGTACTTC
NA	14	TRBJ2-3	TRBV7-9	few	CASSLVAGTDTQYF	TGTGCCAGCAGCTTAGTGGCCGGGACAGATACGCAGTATTTT
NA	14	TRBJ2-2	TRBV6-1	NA	CASSEVGYTGELFF	TGTGCCAGCAGTGAGGTTGGGTATACCGGGGAGCTGTTTTTT
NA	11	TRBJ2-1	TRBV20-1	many	CSAILYNEQFF	TGCAGTGCTATTCTCTACAATGAGCAGTTCTTC
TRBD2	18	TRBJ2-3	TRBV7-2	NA	CASSLGRRLAGGDDTQYF	TGTGCCAGCAGCTTAGGTCGTCGACTAGCGGGGGGCGATGATACGCAGTATTTT